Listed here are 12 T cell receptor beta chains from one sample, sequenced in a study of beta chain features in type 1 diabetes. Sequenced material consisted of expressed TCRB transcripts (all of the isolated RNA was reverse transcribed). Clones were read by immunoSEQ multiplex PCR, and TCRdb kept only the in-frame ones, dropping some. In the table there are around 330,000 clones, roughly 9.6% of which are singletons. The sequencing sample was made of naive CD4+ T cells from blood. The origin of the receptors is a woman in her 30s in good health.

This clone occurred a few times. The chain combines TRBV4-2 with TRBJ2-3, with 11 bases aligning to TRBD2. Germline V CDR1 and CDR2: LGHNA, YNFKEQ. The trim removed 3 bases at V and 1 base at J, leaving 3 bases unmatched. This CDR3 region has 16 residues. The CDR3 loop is CASSQRGLAGTDTQYF. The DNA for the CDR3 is TGTGCCAGCAGCCAGCGGGGACTAGCGGGCACAGATACGCAGTATTTT.

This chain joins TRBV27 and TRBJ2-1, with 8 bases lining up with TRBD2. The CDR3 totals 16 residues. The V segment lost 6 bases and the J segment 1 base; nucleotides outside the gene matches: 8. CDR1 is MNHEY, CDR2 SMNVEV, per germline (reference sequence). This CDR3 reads CASRWASGWSYNEQFF. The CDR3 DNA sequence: TGTGCCAGCAGGTGGGCTAGCGGGTGGTCCTACAATGAGCAGTTCTTC.

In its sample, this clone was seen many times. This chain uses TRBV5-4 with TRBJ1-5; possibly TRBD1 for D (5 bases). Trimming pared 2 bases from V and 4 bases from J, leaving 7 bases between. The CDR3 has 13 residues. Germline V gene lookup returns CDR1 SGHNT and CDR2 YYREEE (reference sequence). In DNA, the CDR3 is TGTGCCAGCAGCTTCGGGGGGAATCAGCCCCAGCATTTT. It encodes CASSFGGNQPQHF. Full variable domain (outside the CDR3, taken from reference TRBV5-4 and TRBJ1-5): ETGVTQSPTHLIKTRGQQVTLRCSSQSGHNTVSWYQQALGQGPQFIFQYYREEENGRGNFPPRFSGLQFPNYSSELNVNALELDDSALYLCASSFGGNQPQHFGDGTRLSIL.

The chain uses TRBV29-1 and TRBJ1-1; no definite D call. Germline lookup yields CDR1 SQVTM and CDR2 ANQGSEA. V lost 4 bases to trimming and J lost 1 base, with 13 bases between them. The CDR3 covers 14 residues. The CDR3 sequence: CSVGRATANTEAFF. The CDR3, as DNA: TGCAGCGTTGGGCGAGCGACTGCGAACACTGAAGCTTTCTTT.

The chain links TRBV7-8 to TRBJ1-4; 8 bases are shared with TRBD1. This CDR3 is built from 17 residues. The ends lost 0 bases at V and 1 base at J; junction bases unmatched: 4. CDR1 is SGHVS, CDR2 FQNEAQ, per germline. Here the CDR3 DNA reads TGTGCCAGCAGCTTAGCGGCAGGGGGCATAACTAATGAAAAACTGTTTTTT. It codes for CASSLAAGGITNEKLFF.

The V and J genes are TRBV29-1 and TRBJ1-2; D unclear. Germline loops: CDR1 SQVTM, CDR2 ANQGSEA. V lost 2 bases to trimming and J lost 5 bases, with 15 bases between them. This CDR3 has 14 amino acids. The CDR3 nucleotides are TGCAGCGTTGAAAGGTCCGGGGAAACATATGGCTACACCTTC. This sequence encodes CSVERSGETYGYTF.

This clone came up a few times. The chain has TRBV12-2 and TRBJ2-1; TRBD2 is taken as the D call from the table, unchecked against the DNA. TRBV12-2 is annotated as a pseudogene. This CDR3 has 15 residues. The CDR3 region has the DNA TGTGCAAGTATAAGGGGGAGGGGCCCCTACAATGAGCAGTTCTTC. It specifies CASIRGRGPYNEQFF.

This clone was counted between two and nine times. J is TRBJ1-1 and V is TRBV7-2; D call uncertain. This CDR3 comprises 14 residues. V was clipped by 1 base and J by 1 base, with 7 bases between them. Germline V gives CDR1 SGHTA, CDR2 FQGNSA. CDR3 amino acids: CASSLVIRNTEAFF. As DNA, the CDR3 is TGTGCCAGCAGCTTAGTCATCAGGAACACTGAAGCTTTCTTT.

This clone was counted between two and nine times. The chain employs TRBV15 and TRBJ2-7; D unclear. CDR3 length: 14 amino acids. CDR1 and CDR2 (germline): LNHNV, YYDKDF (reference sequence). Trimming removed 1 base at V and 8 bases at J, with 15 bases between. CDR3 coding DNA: TGTGCCACCAGCAGAGTCTACGAGTCTCATCAGCAGTACTTC. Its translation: CATSRVYESHQQYF.

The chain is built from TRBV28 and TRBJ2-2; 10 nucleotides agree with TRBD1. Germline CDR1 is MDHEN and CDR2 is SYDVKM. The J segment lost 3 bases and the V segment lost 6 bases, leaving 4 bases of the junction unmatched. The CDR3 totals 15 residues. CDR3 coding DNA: TGTGCCAGCAGCGGGGACAGGGGATACACCGGGGAGCTGTTTTTT. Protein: CASSGDRGYTGELFF.

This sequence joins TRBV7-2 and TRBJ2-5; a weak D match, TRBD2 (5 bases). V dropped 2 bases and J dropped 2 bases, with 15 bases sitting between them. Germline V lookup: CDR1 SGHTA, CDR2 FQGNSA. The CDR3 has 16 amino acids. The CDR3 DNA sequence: TGTGCCAGCAGCTTAAATACTGCGGGCCTACAAGAGACCCAGTACTTC. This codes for CASSLNTAGLQETQYF.

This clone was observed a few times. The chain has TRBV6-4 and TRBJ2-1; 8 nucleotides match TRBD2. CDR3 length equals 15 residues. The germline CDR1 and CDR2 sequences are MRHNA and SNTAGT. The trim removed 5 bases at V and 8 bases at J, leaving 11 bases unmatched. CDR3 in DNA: TGTGCCAGCAGTTCCCGGATTAGCGGGACACATGAGCAGTTCTTC. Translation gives CASSSRISGTHEQFF.